The source of this T cell receptor (beta chain) is a study of cytomegalovirus exposure and HLA in healthy donors. Findings and limits, study-wide: Roughly even sequencing depth across donors was the assumption behind the presence/absence analyses. V segments that were indistinguishable, TRBV6-2 and TRBV6-3 among them, were omitted from analysis. Cytomegalovirus-associated TCR beta chains were listed, numbering 164. Common viral pathogens (according to a later analysis) appeared linked to several of the most significant clusters.

The CDR3 has 12 residues. Germline-derived CDR1 and CDR2 are SGDLS and YYNGEE. V was trimmed by 5 bases and J by 4 bases, leaving 9 bases between them. Regarding this clone: The antigen is not known.

The PCR had 60 Vbeta and 13 Jbeta primers. Some clones are missing from TCRdb's copy, which holds only in-frame ones; the method was immunoSEQ multiplex PCR. This sample has about 81,000 clones; around four fifths occur once, and the top ten carry roughly 3%. This chain joins TRBV9 and TRBJ1-2; maybe TRBD1 (5 bases). The clonotype was recovered from a man aged 50-60 years in good health and CMV-seropositive. Sequencing was performed on PBMCs. The CDR3 region is CASRGRAYGYTF. CDR3 DNA sequence: TGTGCCAGCAGGGGCAGGGCCTATGGCTACACCTTC.